The 26 T cell receptor beta chains reported below all come from one sample, sequenced in a study of T cell responses to AZD1222 COVID-19 vaccine. Sequenced by immunoSEQ multiplex PCR; TCRdb stores in-frame clones only, minus some. The table has about 100,000 clones, less than 90% seen once. The sequenced sample was peripheral blood, obtained on day 0 of AZD1222 vaccination. These receptors were collected from an adult in good health.

The rearrangement joins TRBV11-2 to TRBJ2-7, with D tentatively TRBD1 (6 bases). The CDR3 runs 13 residues. Trimming cost V 3 bases and J 8 bases, with 14 bases left between them. Germline CDR1 reads SGHAT; CDR2 reads FQNNGV. The CDR3 nucleotides are TGTGCCAGCAGCTTGGACGGTCAGGGGCAGCAGTACTTC. This sequence encodes CASSLDGQGQQYF.

The chain combines TRBV27 with TRBJ2-6, with TRBD2 matching over 9 bases. V was pared by 2 bases and J by 4 bases, with 9 bases of the junction left unmatched. In germline, CDR1 is MNHEY, CDR2 SMNVEV (reference sequence). The CDR3 has 18 amino acids. CDR3 nucleotides: TGTGCCAGCAGTTTAAGGGCGGGAGGGCCTAAGGGGGCCAACGTCCTGACTTTC. Its translation: CASSLRAGGPKGANVLTF.

The chain carries TRBV5-1 and TRBJ1-5; D remains ambiguous. Trimming stripped 4 bases from V and 1 base from J, with 9 bases between. Germline CDR1 and CDR2: SGHRS and YFSETQ. The CDR3 consists of 14 residues. In DNA, the CDR3 is TGCGCCAGCAGCCTGGCAGGCAGCAATCAGCCCCAGCATTTT. It translates to CASSLAGSNQPQHF.

The chain recombines TRBV12-5 with TRBJ1-5; no clear D. The CDR3 has 17 amino acids. Between the trimmed V and J ends, which lost 1 base and 0 bases, there was a span of 13 bases. CDR1 and CDR2 (germline): LGHNT, FRNRAP. CDR3 residues: CASGLDEGVDSNQPQHF. The CDR3 DNA is TGTGCTAGTGGTTTGGACGAAGGAGTGGATAGCAATCAGCCCCAGCATTTT.

The rearrangement links TRBV2 to TRBJ1-5; 9 bases are a match to TRBD1. The junction had 8 bases not matched to a gene; V was cut back by 6 bases and J by 5 bases. The CDR3 has 15 residues. The V gene's germline CDR1 is SNHLY and CDR2 FYNNEI. The CDR3: CASSFSQGAYQPQHF. In nucleotides, the CDR3 is TGTGCCAGCAGCTTTTCACAGGGGGCATATCAGCCCCAGCATTTT.

This clone was seen only a few times. The rearrangement links TRBV5-1 to TRBJ2-7; D is undetermined. Germline-derived CDR1 and CDR2 are SGHRS and YFSETQ. The CDR3 spans 14 residues. Trimming pared 6 bases from V and 6 bases from J, leaving 19 bases between. The CDR3 DNA follows: TGCGCCAGCATGTCATTGACTCAGCCGGGCGAGCAGTACTTC. The encoded protein is CASMSLTQPGEQYF.

This chain joins TRBV6-5 and TRBJ1-4; no clear D gene. Germline-derived CDR1 and CDR2 are MNHEY and SVGAGI. V was cut by 5 bases and J by 10 bases, with 20 bases left in between. This CDR3 contains 15 residues. CDR3 DNA sequence: TGTGCCAGCAGTACCACACAGTGGACCCCGGTAAAACTGTTTTTT. It specifies CASSTTQWTPVKLFF.

The chain joins TRBV19 to TRBJ2-5, with 10 bases lining up with TRBD1. The CDR3 is 14 amino acids. V shed 5 bases and J 5 bases; nucleotides not matched to a gene: 5. Germline V lookup: CDR1 LNHDA, CDR2 SQIVND (reference sequence). The CDR3 DNA reads TGTGCCAGTAGTTTCGACAGGGGGCCGGAGACCCAGTACTTC. Encoded protein: CASSFDRGPETQYF.

V is TRBV11-2 and J is TRBJ2-1; D may be TRBD2 (5 bases). Trimming pared 2 bases from V and 4 bases from J, leaving 12 bases between. The CDR3 runs to 15 residues. Looked up from germline, CDR1 is SGHAT and CDR2 is FQNNGV. CDR3 sequence (DNA): TGTGCCAGCAGCTTAATGAGGCGGGCTTACAATGAGCAGTTCTTC. Its protein is CASSLMRRAYNEQFF.

The chain couples TRBV19 to TRBJ1-2; 8 bases are shared with TRBD1. The CDR3 sequence is 14 residues long. Germline assignment: CDR1 LNHDA and CDR2 SQIVND (reference sequence). After removal of 9 bases from V and 5 bases from J, the junction contained 11 bases not matched to a gene. DNA of the CDR3: TGTGCCAGCCATGAAGGGACAGGTGGATATGGCTACACCTTC. Protein product: CASHEGTGGYGYTF.

This sequence joins TRBV5-8 and TRBJ2-1; TRBD2 is a possible D gene (6 bases). The CDR3 has 16 residues. V gave up 2 bases and J gave up 2 bases, with 14 bases separating them. Per the germline V gene, CDR1 is SGHTS and CDR2 is YDEGEE. The CDR3: CASSFFRGNTYNEQFF. Here the CDR3 DNA reads TGTGCCAGCAGCTTTTTCCGCGGGAACACCTACAATGAGCAGTTCTTC.

J is TRBJ1-1 and V is TRBV7-9; D possibly corresponds to TRBD1 (5 bases). From germline, CDR1 is SEHNR and CDR2 FQNEAQ (reference sequence). This CDR3 comprises 16 residues. V lost 1 base, J lost 4 bases, and 16 bases lay in between. CDR3 nucleotides: TGTGCCAGCAGCTTAGGCCTTTTGGGGGGAGGCACTGAAGCTTTCTTT. Amino acid sequence: CASSLGLLGGGTEAFF.

The chain joins TRBV4-1 to TRBJ2-7, with D possibly TRBD2 on 6 matching bases. The ends were cut back, 4 bases at V and 2 bases at J, with 24 bases in the middle. Germline loops: CDR1 MGHRA, CDR2 YSYEKL. This CDR3 is 18 amino acids long. The CDR3: CASSLQLGTDLITYEQYF. DNA for the CDR3: TGCGCCAGCAGCCTCCAGCTGGGGACTGACTTAATTACCTACGAGCAGTACTTC.

This clone occurred once. This chain connects TRBV11-2 to TRBJ1-3; no reliable D call. V dropped 4 bases and J dropped 2 bases, with 15 bases sitting between them. This CDR3 comprises 16 residues. From germline, CDR1 is SGHAT and CDR2 FQNNGV. CDR3 residues: CASSSVVSVAGNTIYF. DNA for the CDR3: TGTGCCAGCAGCTCCGTCGTCTCTGTGGCTGGAAACACCATATATTTT.

The chain carries TRBV9 and TRBJ2-3; 10 positions agree with TRBD1. The CDR3 loop spans 17 amino acids. Germline V gene data show CDR1 as SGDLS and CDR2 as YYNGEE. The trim removed 3 bases at V and 5 bases at J, leaving 12 bases unmatched. CDR3 nucleotide sequence: TGTGCCAGCAGCGGCACAGCCGGGACAGGGGAGAGAGATACGCAGTATTTT. Residues: CASSGTAGTGERDTQYF.

V usage is TRBV30 and J usage is TRBJ1-5; TRBD1 agrees at 7 bases. The CDR3 sequence is 16 residues long. V lost 5 bases and J lost 0; bases outside the gene matches: 10. CDR1 GTSNPN and CDR2 SVGIG come from the germline V gene (reference sequence). The CDR3 DNA is TGTGCCTGGGATACCGGGACAGTTTATAGCAATCAGCCCCAGCATTTT. Its translation: CAWDTGTVYSNQPQHF.

The J gene is TRBJ2-1, the V gene TRBV5-1; 7 bases are a match to TRBD1. The CDR3 sequence is 15 residues long. In germline, CDR1 is SGHRS, CDR2 YFSETQ. V shed 4 bases, J shed 2 bases, and the junction held 6 bases outside the gene matches. This chain's CDR3 is CASSLRQGTYNEQFF. The CDR3 bases are TGCGCCAGCAGCCTCCGACAGGGAACCTACAATGAGCAGTTCTTC. Using reference TRBV5-1 and TRBJ2-1 for the parts outside the CDR3, the full variable domain is KAGVTQTPRYLIKTRGQQVTLSCSPISGHRSVSWYQQTPGQGLQFLFEYFSETQRNKGNFPGRFSGRQFSNSRSEMNVSTLELGDSALYLCASSLRQGTYNEQFFGPGTRLTVL.

This chain joins TRBV6-1 and TRBJ1-5; TRBD1 might be the D (6 bases). Trimming took 6 bases from V and 2 from J, leaving 14 bases between them. The CDR3 consists of 15 residues. Germline CDR1 is MNHNS and CDR2 is SASEGT. The CDR3 coding sequence is TGTGCCAGCAGCCAACAGGGAGAGGGCAATCAGCCCCAGCATTTT. Protein product: CASSQQGEGNQPQHF.

The chain employs TRBV30 and TRBJ1-6, with 7 nucleotides matching TRBD1. After removal of 7 bases from V and 8 bases from J, the junction contained 8 bases not matched to a gene. Germline V CDR1 and CDR2: GTSNPN, SVGIG (reference sequence). The CDR3 contains 13 residues. The CDR3 sequence is CASAGGNDSPLHF. CDR3 nucleotide sequence: TGTGCCTCGGCAGGGGGTAACGATTCACCCCTCCACTTT.

The chain has TRBV15 and TRBJ2-6; D is undetermined. This CDR3 is 15 amino acids long. Germline CDR1 LNHNV, CDR2 YYDKDF (reference sequence). Trimming took off 4 bases at V and 2 bases at J, with 9 bases between the two ends. The CDR3 bases are TGTGCCACCAGCACCACCCCCGCTGGGGCCAACGTCCTGACTTTC. Residues: CATSTTPAGANVLTF. The full variable domain, with the rest looked up from reference TRBV15 and TRBJ2-6, is DAMVIQNPRYQVTQFGKPVTLSCSQTLNHNVMYWYQQKSSQAPKLLFHYYDKDFNNEADTPDNFQSRRPNTSFCFLDIRSPGLGDTAMYLCATSTTPAGANVLTFGAGSRLTVL.

The chain employs TRBV5-1 and TRBJ1-1, with 7 positions matching TRBD1. CDR1 is SGHRS, CDR2 YFSETQ, per germline. Trimming at V came to 4 bases and at J to 3 bases, leaving 9 bases not matched to a gene. This CDR3 has 15 amino acids. CDR3 bases: TGCGCCAGCAGCCCTTATCCAGGGGGAGACACTGAAGCTTTCTTT. Translated: CASSPYPGGDTEAFF. The full variable domain, with the rest looked up from reference TRBV5-1 and TRBJ1-1, is KAGVTQTPRYLIKTRGQQVTLSCSPISGHRSVSWYQQTPGQGLQFLFEYFSETQRNKGNFPGRFSGRQFSNSRSEMNVSTLELGDSALYLCASSPYPGGDTEAFFGQGTRLTVV.

V is TRBV14 and J is TRBJ2-7, with 8 bases fitting TRBD2. CDR3 length equals 17 residues. The V gene end was trimmed by 4 bases and the J gene end by 3 bases; junction bases not matched to a gene: 14. Germline V gene lookup returns CDR1 SGHDN and CDR2 FVKESK. CDR3 residues: CASSRTGGHILDYEQYF. CDR3 coding DNA: TGTGCCAGCAGCCGGACGGGAGGGCATATCTTAGACTACGAGCAGTACTTC.

This clone was observed a few times. The V and J genes are TRBV29-1 and TRBJ1-2; TRBD1 matches 9 bases. The germline V gene encodes CDR1 SQVTM and CDR2 ANQGSEA. The CDR3 consists of 15 residues. After removal of 3 bases from V and 2 bases from J, the junction contained 7 bases not matched to a gene. Written as DNA, the CDR3 is TGCAGCGTTGAGGGACAGGGTATCGCCAACTATGGCTACACCTTC. It translates to CSVEGQGIANYGYTF.

The chain combines TRBV9 with TRBJ2-7; TRBD1 matches 8 bases. Germline-derived CDR1 and CDR2 are SGDLS and YYNGEE. Trimming removed 4 bases from V and 2 bases from J; junction bases left unmatched: 8. This CDR3 is 15 amino acids long. The CDR3, as DNA: TGTGCCAGCAGCCGAGGGGGGACAGGAACCTACGAGCAGTACTTC. It translates to CASSRGGTGTYEQYF.

The chain employs TRBV12-3 or TRBV12-4 and TRBJ1-2; D not resolved. V was pared by 5 bases and J by 8 bases, with 9 bases between. The CDR3 runs to 11 residues. The CDR3 protein is CASSQAGGYTF. CDR3 DNA: TGTGCCAGCAGTCAAGCCGGGGGCTACACCTTC.

The chain uses TRBV4-1 and TRBJ1-5; D unclear. The CDR3 is 16 residues long. With 1 base removed from V and 3 bases from J, the gap between germline ends came to 13 bases. The germline gives CDR1 MGHRA, CDR2 YSYEKL. In nucleotides, the CDR3 is TGCGCCAGCAGCCAAGTTGGAGAAGGCGACAATCAGCCCCAGCATTTT. This encodes CASSQVGEGDNQPQHF.